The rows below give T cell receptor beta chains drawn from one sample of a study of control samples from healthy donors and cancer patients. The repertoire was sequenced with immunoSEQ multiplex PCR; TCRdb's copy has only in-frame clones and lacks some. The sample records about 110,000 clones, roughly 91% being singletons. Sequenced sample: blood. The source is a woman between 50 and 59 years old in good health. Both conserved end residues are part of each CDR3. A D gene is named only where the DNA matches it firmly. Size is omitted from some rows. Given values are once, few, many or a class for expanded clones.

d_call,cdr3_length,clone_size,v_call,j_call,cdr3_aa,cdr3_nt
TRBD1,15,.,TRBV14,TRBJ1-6,CASRNRGAGNSPLHF,TGTGCCAGCAGGAACAGGGGAGCCGGGAATTCACCCCTCCACTTT
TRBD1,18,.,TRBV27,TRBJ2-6,CASSTRDRVNSGANVLTF,TGTGCCAGCAGTACCCGGGACAGGGTGAACTCTGGGGCCAACGTCCTGACTTTC
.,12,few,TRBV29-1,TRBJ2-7,CSGGDSGYEQYF,TGCAGTGGGGGGGACAGCGGCTACGAGCAGTACTTC
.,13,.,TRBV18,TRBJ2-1,CTSSREGYNEQFF,TGTACCAGCTCCCGGGAAGGCTACAATGAGCAGTTCTTC
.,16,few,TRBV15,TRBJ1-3,CATSRERANSGNTIYF,TGTGCCACCAGCAGAGAGAGGGCTAACTCTGGAAACACCATATATTTT
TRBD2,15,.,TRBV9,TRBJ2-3,CASSTGLAGRDTQYF,TGTGCCAGCAGCACAGGACTAGCGGGGAGGGATACGCAGTATTTT
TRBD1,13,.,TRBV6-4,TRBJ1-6,CASRGQGNSPLHF,TGTGCCAGCAGGGGACAGGGAAACTCACCCCTCCACTTT
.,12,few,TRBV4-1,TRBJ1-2,CASSAQLFGYTF,TGCGCCAGCAGCGCACAGCTATTTGGCTACACCTTC
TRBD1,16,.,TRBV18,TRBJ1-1,CASSPGTGNMNTEAFF,TGTGCCAGCTCACCCGGGACAGGGAATATGAACACTGAAGCTTTCTTT
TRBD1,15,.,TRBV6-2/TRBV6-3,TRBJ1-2,CASSYAPGQGYGYTF,TGTGCCAGCAGTTACGCTCCGGGACAGGGCTATGGCTACACCTTC
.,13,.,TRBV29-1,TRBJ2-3,CSVVGAPTDTQYF,TGCAGCGTTGTGGGGGCCCCCACAGATACGCAGTATTTT
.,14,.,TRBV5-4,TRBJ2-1,CASSLWHYPNEQFF,TGTGCCAGCAGCTTGTGGCACTACCCGAATGAGCAGTTCTTC
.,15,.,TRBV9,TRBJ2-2,CASSVRGANTGELFF,TGTGCCAGCAGCGTACGGGGCGCGAACACCGGGGAGCTGTTTTTT
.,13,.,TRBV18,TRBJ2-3,CASSPPYLDTQYF,TGTGCCAGCTCCCCACCCTATTTAGATACGCAGTATTTT
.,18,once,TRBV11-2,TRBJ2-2,CASSFSTRGRRNSGELFF,TGTGCCAGCAGCTTCTCGACTAGGGGTAGGAGGAATTCCGGGGAGCTGTTTTTT
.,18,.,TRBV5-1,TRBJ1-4,CASSLGRLAQTRGEKLFF,TGCGCCAGCAGCTTGGGCAGGCTGGCCCAAACACGGGGGGAAAAACTGTTTTTT
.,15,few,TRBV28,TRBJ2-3,CASSPPDGLTDTQYF,TGTGCCAGCAGTCCCCCGGACGGACTCACAGATACGCAGTATTTT
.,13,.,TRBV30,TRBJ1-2,CAWSVLWVEGYTF,TGTGCCTGGAGTGTACTATGGGTAGAAGGCTACACCTTC
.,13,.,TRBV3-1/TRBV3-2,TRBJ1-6,CASSPPQDSPLHF,TGTGCCAGCAGCCCCCCCCAGGATTCACCCCTCCACTTT
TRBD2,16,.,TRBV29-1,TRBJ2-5,CSVDGLAVPLPETQYF,TGCAGCGTTGATGGACTAGCGGTTCCCCTTCCAGAGACCCAGTACTTC
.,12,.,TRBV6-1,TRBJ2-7,CASSENRPPQYF,TGTGCCAGCAGTGAGAACAGGCCCCCCCAGTACTTC
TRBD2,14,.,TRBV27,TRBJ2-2,CASSPGLVLGELFF,TGTGCCAGCAGTCCAGGACTAGTCCTCGGGGAGCTGTTTTTT
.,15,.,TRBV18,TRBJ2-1,CASLTRGTDVNEQFF,TGTGCCAGCTTGACGCGGGGGACAGATGTCAATGAGCAGTTCTTC
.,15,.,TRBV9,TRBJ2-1,CASSRDFSSYNEQFF,TGTGCCAGCAGTAGGGACTTCAGCTCCTACAATGAGCAGTTCTTC
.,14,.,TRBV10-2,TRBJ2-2,CASSEGPLTGELFF,TGCGCCAGCAGTGAAGGACCTTTGACCGGGGAGCTGTTTTTT
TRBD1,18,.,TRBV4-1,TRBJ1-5,CASSQYGTGRYSNQPQHF,TGCGCCAGCAGCCAATATGGGACAGGGCGTTATAGCAATCAGCCCCAGCATTTT
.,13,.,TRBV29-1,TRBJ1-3,CSVDPYPGNTIYF,TGCAGCGTTGATCCCTACCCTGGAAACACCATATATTTT
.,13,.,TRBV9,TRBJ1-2,CASSVVSDRGYTF,TGTGCCAGCAGCGTAGTTTCGGACCGTGGCTACACCTTC
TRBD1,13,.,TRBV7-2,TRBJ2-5,CASSKGQGETQYF,TGTGCCAGCAGCAAGGGACAGGGAGAGACCCAGTACTTC
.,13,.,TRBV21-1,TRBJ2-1,CASSLPTPNEQFF,TGTGCCAGCAGCCTCCCTACCCCCAATGAGCAGTTCTTC
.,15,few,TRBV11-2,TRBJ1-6,CASTSGGRNNSPLHF,TGTGCCAGCACCTCAGGAGGACGTAATAATTCACCCCTCCACTTT
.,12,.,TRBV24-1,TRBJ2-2,CATTPGSGELFF,TGTGCCACCACCCCTGGGTCCGGGGAGCTGTTTTTT
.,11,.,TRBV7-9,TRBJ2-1,CASSFLNEQFF,TGTGCCAGCAGCTTTCTCAATGAGCAGTTCTTC
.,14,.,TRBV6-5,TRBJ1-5,CASRGSQRNQPQHF,TGTGCCAGCAGGGGGAGTCAACGGAATCAGCCCCAGCATTTT
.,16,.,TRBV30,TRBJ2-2,CAWIRRGLSNTGELFF,TGTGCCTGGATCCGTCGGGGGCTCTCGAACACCGGGGAGCTGTTTTTT
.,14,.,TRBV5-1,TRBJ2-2,CASSSLRANGELFF,TGCGCCAGCAGCTCCCTGCGGGCGAACGGGGAGCTGTTTTTT
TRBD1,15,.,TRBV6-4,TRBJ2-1,CASSEGQASYNEQFF,TGTGCCAGCAGCGAGGGACAGGCCTCCTACAATGAGCAGTTCTTC
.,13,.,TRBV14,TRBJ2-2,CASSRLRTGELFF,TGTGCCAGCAGCCGGTTACGCACCGGGGAGCTGTTTTTT
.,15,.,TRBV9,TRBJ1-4,CASSSGGSKNEKLFF,TGTGCCAGCAGCTCGGGGGGGAGTAAAAATGAAAAACTGTTTTTT
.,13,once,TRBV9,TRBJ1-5,CASSVNSNQPQHF,TGTGCCAGCAGCGTTAATAGCAATCAGCCCCAGCATTTT
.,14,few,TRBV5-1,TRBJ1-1,CASSPRRQDVEAFF,TGCGCCAGCAGCCCCAGGAGACAGGACGTTGAAGCTTTCTTT
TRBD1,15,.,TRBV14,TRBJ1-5,CASSTGTGPNQPQHF,TGTGCCAGCAGCACAGGGACAGGTCCAAATCAGCCCCAGCATTTT
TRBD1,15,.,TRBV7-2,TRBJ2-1,CASSPRDSRYNEQFF,TGTGCCAGCAGCCCTCGGGACAGCCGATACAATGAGCAGTTCTTC
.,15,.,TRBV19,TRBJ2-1,CASSIGPGRVNEQFF,TGTGCCAGTAGTATAGGCCCTGGGCGGGTGAATGAGCAGTTCTTC
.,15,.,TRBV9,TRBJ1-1,CASSLGDHLNTEAFF,TGTGCCAGCAGCTTGGGGGACCACTTGAACACTGAAGCTTTCTTT
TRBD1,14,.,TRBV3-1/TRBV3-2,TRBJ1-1,CASSQVTGLSEAFF,TGTGCCAGCAGCCAAGTGACAGGGCTGAGTGAAGCTTTCTTT
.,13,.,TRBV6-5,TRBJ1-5,CASSYSTTQPQHF,TGTGCCAGCAGTTACTCCACAACTCAGCCCCAGCATTTT
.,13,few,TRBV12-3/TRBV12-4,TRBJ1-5,CASSPGTNQPQHF,TGTGCCAGCAGTCCTGGTACCAATCAGCCCCAGCATTTT
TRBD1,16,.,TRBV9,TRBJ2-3,CASSAPGQGITDTQYF,TGTGCCAGCAGCGCGCCGGGACAGGGGATCACAGATACGCAGTATTTT
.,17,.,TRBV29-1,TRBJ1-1,CSVEGKGNALMNTEAFF,TGCAGCGTTGAAGGGAAGGGAAATGCCCTTATGAACACTGAAGCTTTCTTT
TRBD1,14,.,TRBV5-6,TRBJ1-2,CASSLGQGVYGYTF,TGTGCCAGCAGCTTAGGACAGGGGGTATATGGCTACACCTTC
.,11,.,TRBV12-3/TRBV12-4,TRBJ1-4,CASNYGEKLFF,TGTGCCAGCAACTACGGCGAAAAACTGTTTTTT
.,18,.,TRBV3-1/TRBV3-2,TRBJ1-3,CASSQEPPWVRGSNTIYF,TGTGCCAGCAGCCAAGAACCTCCTTGGGTGAGGGGCTCGAACACCATATATTTT